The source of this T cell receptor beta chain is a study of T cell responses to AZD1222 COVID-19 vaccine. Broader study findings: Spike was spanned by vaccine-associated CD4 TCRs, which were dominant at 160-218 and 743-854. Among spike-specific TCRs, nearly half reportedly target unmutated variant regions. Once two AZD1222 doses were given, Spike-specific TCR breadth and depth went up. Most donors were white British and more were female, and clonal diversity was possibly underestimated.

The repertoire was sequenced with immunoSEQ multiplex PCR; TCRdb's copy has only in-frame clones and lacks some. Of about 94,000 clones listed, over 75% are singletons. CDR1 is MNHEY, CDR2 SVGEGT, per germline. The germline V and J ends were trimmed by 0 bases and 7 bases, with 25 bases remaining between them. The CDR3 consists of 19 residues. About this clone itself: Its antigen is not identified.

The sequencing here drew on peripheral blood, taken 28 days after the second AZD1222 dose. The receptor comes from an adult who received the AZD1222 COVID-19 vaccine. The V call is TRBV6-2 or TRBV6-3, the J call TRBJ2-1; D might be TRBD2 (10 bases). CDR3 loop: CASSYSITGGLGLANEQFF. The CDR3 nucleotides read TGTGCCAGCAGTTACTCAATCACAGGGGGCTTGGGACTAGCGAATGAGCAGTTCTTC.